This is a list of T cell receptor beta chains from one sample in a study of T cells in localized non-small cell lung cancer. Measured with immunoSEQ multiplex PCR; TCRdb has only the in-frame clones, and not every one. The table includes several thousand clones, approximately 50% detected once. Sequencing was performed on lymph node tissue, taken before any cancer treatment. The receptor set was obtained from a female donor over 55 with stage I lung adenocarcinoma. Each CDR3 is given with its conserved first and last residue. The order of the fields is J gene, V gene, D gene, clone size, CDR3 length, CDR3 protein, CDR3 DNA. The D gene is left open where the match is weak. Size values are once, few and many counts, or a class for expanded clones, and some rows have none.

j_call: TRBJ1-2; v_call: TRBV6-8; d_call: -; clone_size: large; cdr3_length: 13; cdr3_aa: CASSYGGSYGYTF; cdr3_nt: TGTGCCAGCAGTTACGGGGGGTCGTATGGCTACACCTTC
j_call: TRBJ2-5; v_call: TRBV11-3; d_call: TRBD1; clone_size: -; cdr3_length: 14; cdr3_aa: CASSHPGTGRPQYF; cdr3_nt: TGTGCCAGCAGCCACCCCGGGACAGGGCGACCCCAGTACTTC
j_call: TRBJ2-3; v_call: TRBV6-7; d_call: -; clone_size: -; cdr3_length: 14; cdr3_aa: CASSEAGQIDTQYF; cdr3_nt: TGTGCCAGCAGTGAAGCGGGTCAGATAGATACGCAGTATTTT
j_call: TRBJ2-5; v_call: TRBV11-3; d_call: -; clone_size: -; cdr3_length: 14; cdr3_aa: CASSPMSGQETQYF; cdr3_nt: TGTGCCAGCAGCCCCATGTCGGGACAAGAGACCCAGTACTTC
j_call: TRBJ2-3; v_call: TRBV18; d_call: -; clone_size: -; cdr3_length: 12; cdr3_aa: CASSPTGFRQYF; cdr3_nt: TGTGCCAGCTCACCAACAGGGTTTAGACAGTATTTT
j_call: TRBJ2-5; v_call: TRBV6-4; d_call: -; clone_size: few; cdr3_length: 11; cdr3_aa: CASSYGETQYF; cdr3_nt: TGTGCCAGCAGTTACGGAGAGACCCAGTACTTC
j_call: TRBJ2-7; v_call: TRBV6-8; d_call: TRBD2; clone_size: -; cdr3_length: 17; cdr3_aa: CAISATFSRLATYEQYF; cdr3_nt: TGTGCCATCAGTGCGACGTTCTCTCGACTAGCGACCTACGAGCAGTACTTC
j_call: TRBJ2-7; v_call: TRBV14; d_call: -; clone_size: -; cdr3_length: 12; cdr3_aa: CASSQARRRQYF; cdr3_nt: TGTGCCAGCAGCCAAGCGAGACGCAGGCAGTACTTC
j_call: TRBJ2-1; v_call: TRBV4-1; d_call: TRBD2; clone_size: few; cdr3_length: 15; cdr3_aa: CASSQDRLAGVEQFF; cdr3_nt: TGCGCCAGCAGCCAAGATCGTCTAGCGGGGGTTGAGCAGTTCTTC
j_call: TRBJ2-2; v_call: TRBV28; d_call: -; clone_size: once; cdr3_length: 15; cdr3_aa: CASSLPGGKAGELFF; cdr3_nt: TGTGCCAGCAGCCTCCCCGGAGGGAAGGCCGGGGAGCTGTTTTTT
j_call: TRBJ1-3; v_call: TRBV30; d_call: -; clone_size: -; cdr3_length: 15; cdr3_aa: CAWSWAGPSGNTIYF; cdr3_nt: TGTGCCTGGAGTTGGGCAGGGCCCTCTGGAAACACCATATATTTT
j_call: TRBJ1-6; v_call: TRBV11-3; d_call: -; clone_size: few; cdr3_length: 15; cdr3_aa: CASSGAGQRNSPLHF; cdr3_nt: TGTGCCAGCAGCGGGGCCGGACAGCGTAATTCACCCCTCCACTTT
j_call: TRBJ2-7; v_call: TRBV19; d_call: -; clone_size: -; cdr3_length: 12; cdr3_aa: CASSGLSYEQYF; cdr3_nt: TGTGCCAGTAGTGGACTTTCCTACGAGCAGTACTTC
j_call: TRBJ2-2; v_call: TRBV19; d_call: -; clone_size: few; cdr3_length: 14; cdr3_aa: CASRKGGDTGELFF; cdr3_nt: TGTGCCAGTAGGAAAGGAGGAGACACCGGGGAGCTGTTTTTT
j_call: TRBJ2-7; v_call: TRBV25-1; d_call: TRBD1; clone_size: -; cdr3_length: 12; cdr3_aa: CATGTGAYEQYF; cdr3_nt: TGTGCCACCGGGACAGGGGCGTACGAGCAGTACTTC
j_call: TRBJ1-2; v_call: TRBV19; d_call: -; clone_size: -; cdr3_length: 18; cdr3_aa: CASSRPSGRGNRNYGYTF; cdr3_nt: TGTGCCAGTAGTAGACCCTCCGGACGGGGAAATAGGAACTATGGCTACACCTTC
j_call: TRBJ1-4; v_call: TRBV28; d_call: -; clone_size: -; cdr3_length: 16; cdr3_aa: CASSGGVQGLEEKLFF; cdr3_nt: TGTGCCAGCAGTGGAGGAGTACAGGGTTTAGAGGAAAAACTGTTTTTT
j_call: TRBJ2-3; v_call: TRBV28; d_call: -; clone_size: once; cdr3_length: 15; cdr3_aa: CASSFSPTTTDTQYF; cdr3_nt: TGTGCCAGCAGCTTTAGCCCGACTACCACAGATACGCAGTATTTT
j_call: TRBJ1-6; v_call: TRBV19; d_call: TRBD1; clone_size: -; cdr3_length: 15; cdr3_aa: CASSSPGQVNSPLHF; cdr3_nt: TGTGCCAGTAGTAGCCCGGGACAGGTGAATTCACCCCTCCACTTT
j_call: TRBJ2-1; v_call: TRBV19; d_call: TRBD2; clone_size: few; cdr3_length: 15; cdr3_aa: CASSTRLAGENEQFF; cdr3_nt: TGTGCCAGTAGTACCAGACTAGCGGGAGAAAATGAGCAGTTCTTC
j_call: TRBJ2-1; v_call: TRBV9; d_call: TRBD2; clone_size: few; cdr3_length: 15; cdr3_aa: CASAMRGASYNEQFF; cdr3_nt: TGTGCCAGCGCAATGCGGGGGGCTAGCTACAATGAGCAGTTCTTC
j_call: TRBJ2-5; v_call: TRBV6-8; d_call: -; clone_size: -; cdr3_length: 12; cdr3_aa: CASNDPLKTQYF; cdr3_nt: TGTGCCAGCAACGACCCCCTCAAGACCCAGTACTTC
j_call: TRBJ2-5; v_call: TRBV14; d_call: -; clone_size: -; cdr3_length: 13; cdr3_aa: CASSHLGLWTQYF; cdr3_nt: TGTGCCAGCAGCCACCTGGGCCTATGGACCCAGTACTTC
j_call: TRBJ1-6; v_call: TRBV9; d_call: -; clone_size: few; cdr3_length: 15; cdr3_aa: CASSVSGTYNSPLHF; cdr3_nt: TGTGCCAGCAGCGTATCAGGGACCTATAATTCACCCCTCCACTTT
j_call: TRBJ2-3; v_call: TRBV12-5; d_call: -; clone_size: -; cdr3_length: 16; cdr3_aa: CASGLRGGQRTDTQYF; cdr3_nt: TGTGCTAGTGGTTTAAGGGGGGGGCAACGGACAGATACGCAGTATTTT
j_call: TRBJ1-2; v_call: TRBV10-2; d_call: -; clone_size: -; cdr3_length: 12; cdr3_aa: CASTPRGHGYTF; cdr3_nt: TGCGCCAGCACCCCTCGGGGGCATGGCTACACCTTC
j_call: TRBJ1-2; v_call: TRBV19; d_call: -; clone_size: -; cdr3_length: 15; cdr3_aa: CASSKTPVPGYGYTF; cdr3_nt: TGTGCCAGTAGTAAGACCCCTGTCCCAGGGTATGGCTACACCTTC
j_call: TRBJ1-2; v_call: TRBV6-8; d_call: -; clone_size: few; cdr3_length: 15; cdr3_aa: CASKGQGGLNYGYTF; cdr3_nt: TGTGCCAGCAAAGGGCAGGGCGGGTTGAACTATGGCTACACCTTC
j_call: TRBJ2-1; v_call: TRBV9; d_call: -; clone_size: few; cdr3_length: 12; cdr3_aa: CASSEASGEQFF; cdr3_nt: TGTGCCAGCAGTGAAGCATCAGGTGAGCAGTTCTTC
j_call: TRBJ1-3; v_call: TRBV9; d_call: TRBD1; clone_size: few; cdr3_length: 16; cdr3_aa: CASSPRTGSLLDTIYF; cdr3_nt: TGTGCCAGCAGTCCTCGGACAGGGTCCCTGTTAGACACCATATATTTT
j_call: TRBJ2-3; v_call: TRBV6-8; d_call: -; clone_size: -; cdr3_length: 16; cdr3_aa: CASSPPSLASTDTQYF; cdr3_nt: TGTGCCAGCAGTCCACCCAGTTTGGCTAGCACAGATACGCAGTATTTT
j_call: TRBJ2-3; v_call: TRBV19; d_call: TRBD2; clone_size: -; cdr3_length: 18; cdr3_aa: CASSIDLWGLAARYTQYF; cdr3_nt: TGTGCCAGTAGTATAGATCTTTGGGGACTAGCTGCACGATATACGCAGTATTTT
j_call: TRBJ1-5; v_call: TRBV18; d_call: TRBD1; clone_size: -; cdr3_length: 15; cdr3_aa: CASSLATGRNQPQHF; cdr3_nt: TGTGCCAGCTCTCTCGCGACAGGGCGAAATCAGCCCCAGCATTTT
j_call: TRBJ1-2; v_call: TRBV6-8; d_call: TRBD1; clone_size: few; cdr3_length: 14; cdr3_aa: CASGGTGASYGYTF; cdr3_nt: TGTGCCAGCGGCGGGACAGGGGCTTCCTATGGCTACACCTTC
j_call: TRBJ2-4; v_call: TRBV5-1; d_call: -; clone_size: -; cdr3_length: 14; cdr3_aa: CASSLGRGRNIQYF; cdr3_nt: TGCGCCAGCAGCTTGGGCCGAGGGCGGAACATTCAGTACTTC
j_call: TRBJ2-1; v_call: TRBV11-3; d_call: TRBD2; clone_size: few; cdr3_length: 17; cdr3_aa: CASSLAGGLTSYNEQFF; cdr3_nt: TGTGCCAGCAGCTTGGCGGGAGGTCTAACATCCTACAATGAGCAGTTCTTC
j_call: TRBJ2-6; v_call: TRBV10-3; d_call: TRBD1; clone_size: few; cdr3_length: 16; cdr3_aa: CAISEDRGPGANVLTF; cdr3_nt: TGTGCCATCAGTGAGGACAGGGGGCCCGGGGCCAACGTCCTGACTTTC
j_call: TRBJ2-3; v_call: TRBV12-5; d_call: -; clone_size: -; cdr3_length: 14; cdr3_aa: CASGLGQGADTQYF; cdr3_nt: TGTGCTAGTGGTTTGGGCCAAGGGGCAGATACGCAGTATTTT
j_call: TRBJ1-1; v_call: TRBV6-8; d_call: -; clone_size: -; cdr3_length: 14; cdr3_aa: CASSYDEMNTEAFF; cdr3_nt: TGTGCCAGCAGTTACGACGAGATGAACACTGAAGCTTTCTTT
j_call: TRBJ1-2; v_call: TRBV2; d_call: -; clone_size: few; cdr3_length: 13; cdr3_aa: CASEGRGVYGYTF; cdr3_nt: TGTGCCAGCGAGGGAAGGGGTGTCTATGGCTACACCTTC
j_call: TRBJ2-1; v_call: TRBV18; d_call: TRBD2; clone_size: -; cdr3_length: 16; cdr3_aa: CASSRRTSGTYNEQFF; cdr3_nt: TGTGCCAGCTCACGACGGACTAGCGGGACATACAATGAGCAGTTCTTC
j_call: TRBJ2-5; v_call: TRBV11-3; d_call: TRBD2; clone_size: -; cdr3_length: 16; cdr3_aa: CASSRDLTSGRETQYF; cdr3_nt: TGTGCCAGCAGCCGGGACTTGACTAGCGGGAGGGAGACCCAGTACTTC
j_call: TRBJ2-1; v_call: TRBV15; d_call: TRBD2; clone_size: few; cdr3_length: 17; cdr3_aa: CATSRDQGSGGYNEQFF; cdr3_nt: TGTGCCACCAGCAGAGATCAGGGTAGCGGGGGTTACAATGAGCAGTTCTTC
j_call: TRBJ2-5; v_call: TRBV9; d_call: TRBD2; clone_size: few; cdr3_length: 16; cdr3_aa: CASSVGVSGAWETQYF; cdr3_nt: TGTGCCAGCAGCGTAGGAGTTAGCGGGGCATGGGAGACCCAGTACTTC